The 15 T cell receptor beta chains below come from one sample, sequenced in a study of T cell repertoires in cytomegalovirus infection. TCRdb fed the reads into MiXCR, producing one record per CDR3 protein. The profile shows a few hundred thousand distinct CDR3 sequences, roughly 13% of them singletons. The sample taken for sequencing was PBMCs. The receptors come from a human donor in good health (CMV status not recorded). Some clones in this sample may be carry-over from other donors' samples.

The CDR3 sequence: CSVTSGSAAEQFF. Written as DNA, the CDR3 is TGCAGCGTAACTAGCGGGAGCGCCGCTGAGCAGTTCTTC. The V and J genes are TRBV29-1 and TRBJ2-1, with TRBD2 matching 11 bases. With 6 bases clipped from V and 9 bases from J, the junction kept 7 bases outside the gene matches. Per germline, CDR1 SQVTM and CDR2 ANQGSEA. This CDR3 is built from 13 residues.

In this sample, this clonotype turned up many times. The CDR3 loop reads CASTPFFGPSSGNTIYF. The CDR3 DNA reads TGTGCCAGCACCCCTTTCTTCGGACCGAGCTCTGGAAACACCATATATTTT. This chain links TRBV6-2 or TRBV6-3 with TRBJ1-3; D not resolved. Trimming shortened V by 7 bases and J by 0 bases, and 19 bases separated the two germline ends. This CDR3 comprises 17 residues. CDR1 and CDR2 from the germline V gene are MNHEY and SVGEGT.

The chain's CDR3 is CASSEVRSRDTQYF. Here the CDR3 DNA reads TGTGCCAGCAGTGAAGTTCGTTCTAGGGATACGCAGTATTTT. The V and J genes are TRBV2 and TRBJ2-3, with D unresolved. CDR1 is SNHLY, CDR2 FYNNEI, per germline. V lost 1 base and J lost 6, with 11 bases in between. This CDR3 has 14 residues. Full variable domain (outside the CDR3, taken from reference TRBV2 and TRBJ2-3): EPEVTQTPSHQVTQMGQEVILRCVPISNHLYFYWYRQILGQKVEFLVSFYNNEISEKSEIFDDQFSVERPDGSNFTLKIRSTKLEDSAMYFCASSEVRSRDTQYFGPGTRLTVL.

The sample holds a few counts of this clonotype. Written as DNA, the CDR3 is TGCAGTGCTATTGTGGCCGAGAACCTAGTCGACGAGCAGTACTTC. Protein: CSAIVAENLVDEQYF. The chain couples TRBV20-1 to TRBJ2-7; D unclear. This CDR3 has 15 residues. Trimming pared 4 bases from V and 5 bases from J, leaving 21 bases between. The germline gives CDR1 DFQATT, CDR2 SNEGSKA (reference sequence).

The chain is built from TRBV7-3 and TRBJ2-3; 9 bases fit TRBD2. The CDR3 sequence is 15 residues long. V was clipped by 4 bases and J by 4 bases; unmatched bases: 6. In germline, CDR1 is SGHTA, CDR2 FQGTGA. CDR3 protein: CASSSSGTFSDTQYF. DNA of the CDR3: TGTGCCAGCAGCTCTAGCGGGACCTTTTCAGATACGCAGTATTTT.

This clonotype came up many times. The chain combines TRBV7-6 with TRBJ2-1; TRBD2 aligns across 8 bases. The trim removed 5 bases at V and 5 bases at J, leaving 8 bases unmatched. CDR3 size: 15 residues. CDR1 and CDR2 from the germline V gene are SGHVS and FNYEAQ. In nucleotides, the CDR3 is TGTGCCAGCAGCCCTGCGGGAGGCCCTGACAATGAGCAGTTCTTC. Its protein is CASSPAGGPDNEQFF.

This clonotype was found a few times. This sequence joins TRBV19 and TRBJ1-6, with D unclear. Trimming removed 6 bases at V and 7 bases at J, with 13 bases between. This CDR3 has 14 residues. The germline CDR1 and CDR2 sequences are LNHDA and SQIVND (reference sequence). The CDR3 bases are TGTGCCAGTAGGAGTCGGGAGCGGAATTCACCCCTCCACTTT. Its translation is CASRSRERNSPLHF.

V is TRBV2 and J is TRBJ1-2; D uncertain. This CDR3 is built from 14 residues. Germline loops: CDR1 SNHLY, CDR2 FYNNEI. V dropped 2 bases and J dropped 5 bases, with 12 bases sitting between them. CDR3 nucleotide sequence: TGTGCCAGCAGTGAAAGAACAGCTCAATATGGCTACACCTTC. Translated: CASSERTAQYGYTF.

Ten or more counts support this clonotype. This chain uses TRBV23-1 with TRBJ1-5, with 10 bases that match TRBD1. TRBV23-1 is labeled an ORF, and its function is uncertain. The length of the CDR3 is 20 residues. The J segment lost 0 bases and the V segment lost 3 bases, leaving 14 bases of the junction unmatched. CDR3 residues: CASSQGQGPTFDSSNQPQHF. CDR3 coding DNA: TGCGCCAGCAGTCAGGGACAGGGGCCGACTTTTGATTCTAGCAATCAGCCCCAGCATTTT.

This clonotype was counted a few times. The V and J genes are TRBV4-1 and TRBJ2-7; D gene uncertain. The CDR3 totals 14 residues. Germline loops: CDR1 MGHRA, CDR2 YSYEKL. Trimming cost V 0 bases and J 7 bases, with 13 bases left between them. The DNA for the CDR3 is TGCGCCAGCAGCCAAGATCCGTCAGAGCTAGAGCAGTACTTC. Translated, it gives CASSQDPSELEQYF.

This clonotype occurred many times. The J gene is TRBJ2-1, the V gene TRBV7-2; 12 bases are shared with TRBD2. This CDR3 is 17 amino acids long. Trimming took 5 bases from V and 6 from J; bases not matched to a gene: 11. Looked up from germline, CDR1 is SGHTA and CDR2 is FQGNSA. The CDR3 spells CASSRKTGTSGLNEQFF. The CDR3 region has the DNA TGTGCCAGCAGCCGAAAAACCGGGACTAGCGGGCTCAATGAGCAGTTCTTC.

This clonotype has a count of ten or more. The V call is TRBV7-2, the J call TRBJ1-2; no firm D call. The germline gives CDR1 SGHTA, CDR2 FQGNSA. Trimming cost V 2 bases and J 7 bases, with 11 bases left between them. This CDR3 contains 13 residues. The CDR3 coding sequence is TGTGCCAGCAGCTTACGTATCCGGGCTGGCTACACCTTC. It codes for CASSLRIRAGYTF.

The chain is built from TRBV4-2 and TRBJ2-3, with 10 positions matching TRBD1. CDR1 and CDR2 (germline): LGHNA, YNFKEQ. The CDR3 totals 16 residues. V lost 3 bases to trimming and J lost 4 bases; unmatched junction nucleotides: 7. The CDR3 loop is CASSQNPGQGPDTQYF. The DNA of the CDR3 is TGTGCCAGCAGCCAGAACCCGGGACAGGGGCCAGATACGCAGTATTTT.

This clonotype was seen many times. The chain joins TRBV28 to TRBJ2-5; 8 nucleotides line up with TRBD1. The V segment lost 6 bases and the J segment 5 bases; nucleotides outside the gene matches: 11. This CDR3 has 15 amino acids. The V gene's germline CDR1 is MDHEN and CDR2 SYDVKM. The chain's CDR3 is CASSRDRGGYETQYF. The CDR3 DNA follows: TGTGCCAGCAGCCGTGACAGGGGTGGTTACGAGACCCAGTACTTC.

V usage is TRBV6-2 or TRBV6-3 and J usage is TRBJ2-6, with a tentative D call TRBD1 (5 bases). The CDR3 contains 15 residues. V dropped 7 bases and J dropped 2 bases, with 12 bases sitting between them. Germline values: CDR1 MNHEY, CDR2 SVGEGT. The CDR3 region is CASTFRVTGANVLTF. The CDR3 nucleotides are TGTGCCAGCACCTTCAGGGTGACTGGGGCCAACGTCCTGACTTTC.